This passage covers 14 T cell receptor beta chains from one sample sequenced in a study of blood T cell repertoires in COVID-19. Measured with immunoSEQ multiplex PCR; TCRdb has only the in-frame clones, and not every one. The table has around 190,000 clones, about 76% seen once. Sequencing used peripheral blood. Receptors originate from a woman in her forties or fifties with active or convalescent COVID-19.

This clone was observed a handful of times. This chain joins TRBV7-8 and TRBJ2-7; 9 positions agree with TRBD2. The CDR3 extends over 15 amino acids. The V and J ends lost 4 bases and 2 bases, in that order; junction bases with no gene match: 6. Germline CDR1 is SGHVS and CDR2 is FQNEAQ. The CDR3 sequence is CASSSGLAGAYEQYF. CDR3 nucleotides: TGTGCCAGCAGCTCGGGACTAGCTGGTGCCTACGAGCAGTACTTC.

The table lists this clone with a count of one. CDR3 sequence reads: CASSIDLGLTLTGEAFF. In DNA, the CDR3 is TGTGCCAGTAGTATAGATCTTGGCCTGACATTAACCGGTGAAGCTTTCTTT. The V call is TRBV19, the J call TRBJ1-1; D is unresolved. This CDR3 has 17 amino acids. V was clipped by 0 bases and J by 7 bases, with 21 bases between them. CDR1 is LNHDA and CDR2 is SQIVND in the germline V gene (reference sequence).

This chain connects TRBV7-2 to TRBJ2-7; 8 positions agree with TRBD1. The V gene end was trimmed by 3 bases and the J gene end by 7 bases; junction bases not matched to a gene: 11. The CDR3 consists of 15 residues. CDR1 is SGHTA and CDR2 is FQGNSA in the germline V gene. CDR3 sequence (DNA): TGTGCCAGCAGCTTGACCGGACAGGGTCCGAGGGAGCAGTACTTC. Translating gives CASSLTGQGPREQYF.

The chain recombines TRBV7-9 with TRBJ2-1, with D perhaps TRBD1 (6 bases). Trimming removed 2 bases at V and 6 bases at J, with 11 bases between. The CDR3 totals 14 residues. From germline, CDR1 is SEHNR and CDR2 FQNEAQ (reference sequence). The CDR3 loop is CASSLNRAGNEQFF. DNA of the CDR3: TGTGCCAGCAGCTTAAACAGGGCCGGCAATGAGCAGTTCTTC.

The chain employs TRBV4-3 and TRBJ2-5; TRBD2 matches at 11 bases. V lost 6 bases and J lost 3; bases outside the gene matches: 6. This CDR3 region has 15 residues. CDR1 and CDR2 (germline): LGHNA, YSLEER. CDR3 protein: CASSYVAGGKETQYF. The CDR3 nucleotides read TGCGCCAGCAGTTATGTAGCGGGAGGGAAAGAGACCCAGTACTTC.

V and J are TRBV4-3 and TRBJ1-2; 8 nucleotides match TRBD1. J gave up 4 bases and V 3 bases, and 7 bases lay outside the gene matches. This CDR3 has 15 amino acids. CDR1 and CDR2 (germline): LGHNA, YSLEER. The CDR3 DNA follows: TGCGCCAGCAGCCACCTGGACAGGGTAGGCTATGGCTACACCTTC. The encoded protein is CASSHLDRVGYGYTF.

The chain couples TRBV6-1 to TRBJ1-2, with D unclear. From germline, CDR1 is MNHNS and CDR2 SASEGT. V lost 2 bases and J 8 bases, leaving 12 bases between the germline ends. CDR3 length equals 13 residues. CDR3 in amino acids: CASSESRVWGYTF. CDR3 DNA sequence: TGTGCCAGCAGTGAATCGAGGGTATGGGGCTACACCTTC.

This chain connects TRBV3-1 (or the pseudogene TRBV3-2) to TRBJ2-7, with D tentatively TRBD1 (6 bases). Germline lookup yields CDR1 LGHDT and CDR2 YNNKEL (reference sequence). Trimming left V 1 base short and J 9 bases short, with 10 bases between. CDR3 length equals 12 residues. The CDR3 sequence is CASSQARQVQYF. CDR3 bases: TGTGCCAGCAGCCAAGCCCGACAGGTGCAGTACTTC.

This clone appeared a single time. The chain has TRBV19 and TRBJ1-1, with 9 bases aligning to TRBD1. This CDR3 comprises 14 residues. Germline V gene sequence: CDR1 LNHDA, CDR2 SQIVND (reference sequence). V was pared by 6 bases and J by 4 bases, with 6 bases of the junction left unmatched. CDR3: CASRVQGAPTEAFF. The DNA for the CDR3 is TGTGCCAGTAGAGTACAGGGGGCGCCCACTGAAGCTTTCTTT.

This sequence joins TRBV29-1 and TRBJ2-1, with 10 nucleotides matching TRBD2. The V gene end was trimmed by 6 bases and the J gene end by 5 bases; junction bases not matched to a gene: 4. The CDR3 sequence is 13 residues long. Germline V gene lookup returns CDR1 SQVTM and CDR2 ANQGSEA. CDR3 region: CSVTSGLNNEQFF. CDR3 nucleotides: TGCAGCGTGACTAGCGGGTTAAACAATGAGCAGTTCTTC.

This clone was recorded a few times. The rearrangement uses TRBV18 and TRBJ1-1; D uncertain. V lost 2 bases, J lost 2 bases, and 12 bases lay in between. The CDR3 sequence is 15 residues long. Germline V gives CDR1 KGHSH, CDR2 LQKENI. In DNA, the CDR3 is TGTGCCAGCTCACCAATAGTCGAGGGAAACACTGAAGCTTTCTTT. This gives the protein CASSPIVEGNTEAFF.

CDR3 amino acids: CATSRTVNTEAFF. CDR3 bases: TGTGCCACCAGCAGGACAGTGAACACTGAAGCTTTCTTT. The V gene is TRBV15, the J gene TRBJ1-1; maybe TRBD1 (5 bases). Germline lookup yields CDR1 LNHNV and CDR2 YYDKDF (reference sequence). This CDR3 has 13 residues. V lost 3 bases, J lost 0 bases, and 5 bases lay in between.

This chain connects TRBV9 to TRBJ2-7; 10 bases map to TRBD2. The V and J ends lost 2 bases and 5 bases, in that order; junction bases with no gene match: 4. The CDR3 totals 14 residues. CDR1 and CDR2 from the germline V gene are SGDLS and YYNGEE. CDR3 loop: CASSVSGRVDEQYF. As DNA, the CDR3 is TGTGCCAGCAGCGTCAGCGGGAGGGTTGACGAGCAGTACTTC. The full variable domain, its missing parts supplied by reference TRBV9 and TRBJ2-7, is DSGVTQTPKHLITATGQRVTLRCSPRSGDLSVYWYQQSLDQGLQFLIQYYNGEERAKGNILERFSAQQFPDLHSELNLSSLELGDSALYFCASSVSGRVDEQYFGPGTRLTVT.

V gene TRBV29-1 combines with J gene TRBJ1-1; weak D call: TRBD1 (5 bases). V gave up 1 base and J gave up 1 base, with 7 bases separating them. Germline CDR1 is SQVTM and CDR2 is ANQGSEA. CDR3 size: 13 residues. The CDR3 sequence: CSVEVGQNTEAFF. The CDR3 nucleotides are TGCAGCGTTGAAGTGGGGCAGAACACTGAAGCTTTCTTT.